Detailed here is one TCR beta chain. Its antigen is unknown. Per-base quality was not reported, and no clone a single base away is much larger than it. The library came from 5' RACE. The data were produced on an Illumina HiSeq 2500. A second 7 to 11 cycle PCR used a sample-barcoded 5' primer and a J-beta primer mix. A unique molecular identifier was introduced onto each TCR beta cDNA molecule by a template-switch 5' adaptor carrying 12 random nucleotides. Each sample yielded at least 3 million CDR3-containing paired-end reads. First-strand cDNA synthesis was performed from all RNA using the Mint cDNA synthesis kit, with priming by a TRBC-specific oligonucleotide. All cDNA was treated with uracil-DNA glycosylase and then went through a first 18-cycle PCR with the universal primers M1SS and BC2_uni_R. For the original study's pipeline: Each sample was normalized by randomly selecting 1 million high-quality reads, each carrying a distinct molecular identifier. Reads with shared molecular identifiers were discarded instead of being binned into consensus sequences. MiTCR, set to a Q25 quality threshold and the strictest error-elimination algorithm, was used for CDR3 identification, clonotype clustering and error correction. A nonparametric unseen species model using Euler transformation provided a lower-bound estimate of total TCR beta diversity. The public reads were run again by TCRdb, first through fastp at Q25 and then through MiXCR, and only productive beta chains were kept. Every distinct CDR3 protein forms one entry, paired with its most common genes and DNA. The V and J calls were not made by the authors but by TCRdb's processing. Recorded for this sample are about 1.4 million distinct CDR3 sequences; roughly 60% of them occurred a single time. The ten largest clonotypes hold 6.5% to 8.5% of the sample.

The record originates from a study of blood T cells in healthy people across ages (dated by TCRdb to between 2014 and 2016). Regarding the study in general: In model experiments, template switching captured roughly one uniquely barcoded TCR beta cDNA molecule for every two T cells. To track age-related changes in TCR beta repertoire diversity, the study relied on deep sequencing normalized with unique cDNA molecular identifiers. Donors were grouped into four age groups: young (average approximately 15 years), middle-aged (under 40), aged (over 55) and long-lived (roughly 80). To avoid experimental bias, donors of different ages were distributed randomly across sequencing lanes. Using the same blood draw, the study looked at two additional independent replicas of 1 million unique cDNA reads for two donors, one aged 18 to 29 and the other aged 80 or older.

The CDR3 spans 14 residues, from the cysteine through the phenylalanine. Only the CDR3 DNA is retained, 42 bases long and in frame from the first base. Taken from the germline V gene, the CDR1 and CDR2 loops are SGHAT and FQNNGV. The V and J ends are trimmed by 1 base and 5 bases, leaving 11 bases between them. General study outcomes and caveats: Because the CMV infection status of the donors was unknown, age-related changes in expanded clonotypes may potentially have been confounded. Estimates of total diversity from one million sequenced T cells were regarded as lower bounds and underestimates. Compared with the aged group, the long-lived group had more naive CD4+ T cells, fewer expanded clones and increased TCR diversity, suggesting age selection. As age increased, observed TCR beta diversity per million T cells dropped in a roughly linear way, and a significant reduction was already evident by age 40. A strong correlation was found between observed TCR beta diversity and the percentage of naive T cells measured by flow cytometry. Bulk unsorted PBMC profiling prevented conclusive comparison of naive and antigen-experienced compartments.

The donors were a few dozen Caucasian individuals from Russia, aged roughly 6 to 95 years, who were systemically healthy. Each donor gave 9.5 to 10 milliliters of peripheral blood, drawn into EDTA-treated Vacutainer tubes. PBMCs were isolated by Ficoll-Paque density-gradient centrifugation, with at least 7 million obtained per sample. Trizol reagent was used to extract total RNA from PBMCs, with at least 6 micrograms per sample. For every donor, an aliquot of PBMCs went through flow cytometry to measure the percentages of naive CD45RAhigh/CD27high T cells. This receptor chain uses TRBV11-2 and TRBJ2-5, and possibly TRBD2, on 5 matching bases. This clonotype was obtained from a man between 18 and 29 years old in good health. The sequenced sample consisted of blood. In nucleotide form, the sequence is TGTGCCAGCAGCTTAGTTAGGCTAGCCGAGACCCAGTACTTC. This encodes CASSLVRLAETQYF.